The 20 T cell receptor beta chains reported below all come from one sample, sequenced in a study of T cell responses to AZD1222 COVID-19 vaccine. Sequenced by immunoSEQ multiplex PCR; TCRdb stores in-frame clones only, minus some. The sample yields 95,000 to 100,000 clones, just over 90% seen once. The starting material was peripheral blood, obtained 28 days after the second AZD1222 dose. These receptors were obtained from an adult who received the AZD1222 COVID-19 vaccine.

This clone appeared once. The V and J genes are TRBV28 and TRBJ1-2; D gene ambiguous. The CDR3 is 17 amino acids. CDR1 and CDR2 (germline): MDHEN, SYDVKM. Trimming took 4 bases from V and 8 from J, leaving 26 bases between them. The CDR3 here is CASSSGGIGRGLLGYTF. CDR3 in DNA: TGTGCCAGCAGTTCGGGAGGGATTGGGCGTGGCTTGTTGGGCTACACCTTC.

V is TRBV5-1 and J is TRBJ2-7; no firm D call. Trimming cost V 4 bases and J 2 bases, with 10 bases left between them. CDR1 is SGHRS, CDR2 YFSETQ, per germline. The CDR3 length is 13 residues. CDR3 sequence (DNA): TGCGCCAGCAGCGGGTCTTCAACCTACGAGCAGTACTTC. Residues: CASSGSSTYEQYF.

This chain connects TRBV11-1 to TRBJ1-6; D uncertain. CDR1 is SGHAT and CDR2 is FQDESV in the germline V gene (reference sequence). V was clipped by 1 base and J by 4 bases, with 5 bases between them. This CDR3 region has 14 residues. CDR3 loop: CASSLDVYNSPLHF. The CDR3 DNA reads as TGTGCCAGCAGCTTAGACGTGTATAATTCACCCCTCCACTTT.

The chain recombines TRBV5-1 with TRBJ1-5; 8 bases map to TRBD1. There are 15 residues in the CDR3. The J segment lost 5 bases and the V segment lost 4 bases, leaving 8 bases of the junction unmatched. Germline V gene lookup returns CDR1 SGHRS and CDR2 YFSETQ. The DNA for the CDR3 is TGCGCCAGCAGCCCTTGGACAGGGATATATCAGCCCCAGCATTTT. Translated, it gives CASSPWTGIYQPQHF.

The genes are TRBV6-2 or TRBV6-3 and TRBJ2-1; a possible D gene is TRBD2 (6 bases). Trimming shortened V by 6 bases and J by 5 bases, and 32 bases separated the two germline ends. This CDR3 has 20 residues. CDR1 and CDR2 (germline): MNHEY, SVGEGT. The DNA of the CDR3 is TGTGCCAGCAGCTATAGCATGTCCCCGATACTAGCTCGGAAAGACAATGAGCAGTTCTTC. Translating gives CASSYSMSPILARKDNEQFF.

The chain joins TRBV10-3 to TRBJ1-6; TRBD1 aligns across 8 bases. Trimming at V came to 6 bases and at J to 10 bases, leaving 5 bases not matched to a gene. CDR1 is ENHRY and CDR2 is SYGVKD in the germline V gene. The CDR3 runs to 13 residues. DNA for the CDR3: TGTGCCATCAGGGGACAGGTCGACTCACCCCTCCACTTT. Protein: CAIRGQVDSPLHF.

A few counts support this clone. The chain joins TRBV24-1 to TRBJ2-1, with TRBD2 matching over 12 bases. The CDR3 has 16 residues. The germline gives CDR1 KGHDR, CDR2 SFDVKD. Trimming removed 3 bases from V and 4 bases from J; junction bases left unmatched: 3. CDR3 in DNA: TGTGCCACCAGTGATGCCCTAGCGGGAGGGTACAATGAGCAGTTCTTC. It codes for CATSDALAGGYNEQFF.

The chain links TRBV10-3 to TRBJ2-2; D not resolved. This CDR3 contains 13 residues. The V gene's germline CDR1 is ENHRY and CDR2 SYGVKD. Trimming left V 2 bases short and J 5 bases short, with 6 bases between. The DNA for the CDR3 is TGTGCCATCAGTGAGGGACCTACCGGGGAGCTGTTTTTT. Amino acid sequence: CAISEGPTGELFF.

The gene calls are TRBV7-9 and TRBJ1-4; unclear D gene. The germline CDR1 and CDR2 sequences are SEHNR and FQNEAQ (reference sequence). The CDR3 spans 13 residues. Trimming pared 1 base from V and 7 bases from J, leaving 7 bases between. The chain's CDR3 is CASSLVSGEKLFF. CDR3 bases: TGTGCCAGCAGCTTAGTCTCTGGTGAAAAACTGTTTTTT.

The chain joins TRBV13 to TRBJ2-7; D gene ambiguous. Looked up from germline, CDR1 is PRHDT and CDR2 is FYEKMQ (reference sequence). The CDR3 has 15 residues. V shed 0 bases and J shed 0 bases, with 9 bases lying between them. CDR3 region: CASSLGTPGSYEQYF. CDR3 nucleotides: TGTGCCAGCAGCTTAGGGACCCCTGGCTCCTACGAGCAGTACTTC. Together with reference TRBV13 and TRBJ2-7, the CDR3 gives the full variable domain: AAGVIQSPRHLIKEKRETATLKCYPIPRHDTVYWYQQGPGQDPQFLISFYEKMQSDKGSIPDRFSAQQFSDYHSELNMSSLELGDSALYFCASSLGTPGSYEQYFGPGTRLTVT.

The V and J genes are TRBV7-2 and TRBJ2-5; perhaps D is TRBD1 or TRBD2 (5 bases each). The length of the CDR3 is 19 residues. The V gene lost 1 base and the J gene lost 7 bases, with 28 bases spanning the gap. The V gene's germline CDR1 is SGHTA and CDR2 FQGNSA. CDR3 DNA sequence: TGTGCCAGCAGCTTAGGTGGGACCCCAAATTTGTACGACTCTGGGACCCAGTACTTC. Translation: CASSLGGTPNLYDSGTQYF.

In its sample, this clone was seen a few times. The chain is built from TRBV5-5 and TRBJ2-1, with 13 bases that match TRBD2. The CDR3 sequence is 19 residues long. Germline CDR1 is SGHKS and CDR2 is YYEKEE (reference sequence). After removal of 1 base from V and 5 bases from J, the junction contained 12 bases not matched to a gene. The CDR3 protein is CASSLRDRGLAGRHNEQFF. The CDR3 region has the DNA TGTGCCAGCAGCTTGCGCGACAGGGGACTAGCGGGACGCCACAATGAGCAGTTCTTC.

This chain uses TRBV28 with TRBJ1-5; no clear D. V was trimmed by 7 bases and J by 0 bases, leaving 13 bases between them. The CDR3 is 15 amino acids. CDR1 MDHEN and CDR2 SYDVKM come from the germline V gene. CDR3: CASTFAGNSNQPQHF. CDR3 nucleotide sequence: TGTGCCAGCACATTTGCGGGAAATAGCAATCAGCCCCAGCATTTT.

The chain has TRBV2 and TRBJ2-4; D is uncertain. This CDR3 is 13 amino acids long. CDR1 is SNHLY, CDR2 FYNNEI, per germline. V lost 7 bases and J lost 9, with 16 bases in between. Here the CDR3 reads CASTFSAGGIQYF. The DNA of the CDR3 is TGTGCCAGCACCTTTTCGGCTGGTGGCATTCAGTACTTC.

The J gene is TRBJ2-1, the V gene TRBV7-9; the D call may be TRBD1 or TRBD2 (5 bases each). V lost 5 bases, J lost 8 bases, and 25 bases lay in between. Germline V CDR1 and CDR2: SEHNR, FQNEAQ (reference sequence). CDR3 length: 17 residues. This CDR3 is CASSARGGGESHDEQFF. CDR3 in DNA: TGTGCCAGCAGCGCAAGGGGTGGGGGAGAGAGCCATGATGAGCAGTTCTTC.

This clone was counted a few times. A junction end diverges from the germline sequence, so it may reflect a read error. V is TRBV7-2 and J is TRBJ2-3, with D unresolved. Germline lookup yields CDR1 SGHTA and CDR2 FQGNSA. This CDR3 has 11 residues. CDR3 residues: CASGFSDTQYF. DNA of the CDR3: TGTGCCAGCGGCTTTTCAGATACGCAGTATTTT.

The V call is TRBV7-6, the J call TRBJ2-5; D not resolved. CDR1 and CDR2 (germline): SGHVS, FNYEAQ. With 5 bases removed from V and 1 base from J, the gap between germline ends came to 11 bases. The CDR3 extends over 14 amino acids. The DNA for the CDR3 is TGTGCCAGCAGCCCAATGACCCTCCAAGAGACCCAGTACTTC. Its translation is CASSPMTLQETQYF.

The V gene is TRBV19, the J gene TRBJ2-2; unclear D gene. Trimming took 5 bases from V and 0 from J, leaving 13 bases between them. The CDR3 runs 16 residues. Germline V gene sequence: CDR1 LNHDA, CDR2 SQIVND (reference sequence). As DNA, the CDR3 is TGTGCCAGTAGTTTATCCGGACCTCCGAACACCGGGGAGCTGTTTTTT. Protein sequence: CASSLSGPPNTGELFF. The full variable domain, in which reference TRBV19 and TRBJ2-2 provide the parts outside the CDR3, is DGGITQSPKYLFRKEGQNVTLSCEQNLNHDAMYWYRQDPGQGLRLIYYSQIVNDFQKGDIAEGYSVSREKKESFPLTVTSAQKNPTAFYLCASSLSGPPNTGELFFGEGSRLTVL.

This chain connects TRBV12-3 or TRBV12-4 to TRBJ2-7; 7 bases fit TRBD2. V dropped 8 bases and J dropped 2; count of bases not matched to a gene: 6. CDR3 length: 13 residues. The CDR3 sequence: CASSRAGTYEQYF. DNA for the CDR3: TGTGCCAGCTCGCGAGCGGGAACCTACGAGCAGTACTTC.

CDR3 in amino acids: CASSRQGASQPQHF. CDR3 sequence (DNA): TGTGCCAGCAGTCGACAGGGGGCTAGTCAGCCCCAGCATTTT. V gene TRBV6-6 combines with J gene TRBJ1-5, with 10 bases aligning to TRBD1. V shed 5 bases, J shed 6 bases, and the junction held 4 bases outside the gene matches. Germline V CDR1 and CDR2: MNHNY, SVGAGI (reference sequence). The CDR3 consists of 14 residues.